Presented here are 27 T cell receptor beta chains from one specimen sequenced in a study of shared T cell receptors in the human thymus. The assay was immunoSEQ multiplex PCR, and TCRdb's table has in-frame clones only and misses some. Counted here are 500,000 to 750,000 clones, 88% occurring once; the ten biggest clones make up about 0.01%. These data were also filed under a second study, of human thymus T cells.

The sample was thymocytes. All receptors derive from a boy under two years old with a congenital heart defect.

This chain uses TRBV6-1 with TRBJ1-2, with D maybe TRBD1 (5 bases). Trimming stripped 2 bases from V and 7 bases from J, with 17 bases between. This CDR3 is built from 15 residues. Looked up from germline, CDR1 is MNHNS and CDR2 is SASEGT. CDR3 sequence reads: CASSERRGTRSGYTF. The CDR3 nucleotides read TGTGCCAGCAGTGAACGGAGGGGCACCAGGTCTGGCTACACCTTC.

J is TRBJ2-7 and V is TRBV11-2; 14 positions agree with TRBD2. The J segment lost 7 bases and the V segment lost 3 bases, leaving 8 bases of the junction unmatched. Germline V gene data show CDR1 as SGHAT and CDR2 as FQNNGV. The CDR3 has 16 residues. CDR3 bases: TGTGCCAGCAGCTTCCCGGGACTAGCGGGAGTGGGGGAGCAGTACTTC. Translation: CASSFPGLAGVGEQYF.

The chain uses TRBV2 and TRBJ1-4, with 9 bases matching TRBD1. This CDR3 comprises 18 residues. Germline V CDR1 and CDR2: SNHLY, FYNNEI. The V segment lost 6 bases and the J segment 7 bases; nucleotides outside the gene matches: 18. The CDR3 loop reads CASSEWCSAGQGGEKLFF. The DNA for the CDR3 is TGTGCCAGCAGCGAATGGTGCTCGGCGGGACAGGGCGGTGAAAAACTGTTTTTT.

This clone appeared once. The V and J genes are TRBV9 and TRBJ1-3; a weak D match, TRBD1 (6 bases). Germline V gene sequence: CDR1 SGDLS, CDR2 YYNGEE. The CDR3 has 18 amino acids. Trimming took 3 bases from V and 0 from J, leaving 19 bases between them. The CDR3: CASSGSSRQAYSGNTIYF. The CDR3 nucleotides are TGTGCCAGCAGCGGGAGTTCAAGACAGGCGTACTCTGGAAACACCATATATTTT.

The genes are TRBV19 and TRBJ2-4, with TRBD1 matching over 11 bases. CDR3 length: 17 amino acids. V was clipped by 4 bases and J by 5 bases; unmatched bases: 10. In germline, CDR1 is LNHDA, CDR2 SQIVND (reference sequence). CDR3 coding DNA: TGTGCCAGTAGTACAGGACAGGGGGCGCGGGGCCAAAACATTCAGTACTTC. Its translation: CASSTGQGARGQNIQYF.

This chain uses TRBV30 with TRBJ2-3; 8 bases are a match to TRBD2. The germline V gene encodes CDR1 GTSNPN and CDR2 SVGIG (reference sequence). The CDR3 is made up of 20 amino acids. The J segment lost 2 bases and the V segment lost 5 bases, leaving 24 bases of the junction unmatched. The CDR3 DNA reads as TGTGCCTGGGTCAACCCTGCCCCCGCTGGACTAGCAGTGTACACAGATACGCAGTATTTT. Its translation: CAWVNPAPAGLAVYTDTQYF. Supplemented by reference TRBV30 and TRBJ2-3, the full variable domain reads SQTIHQWPATLVQPVGSPLSLECTVEGTSNPNLYWYRQAAGRGLQLLFYSVGIGQISSEVPQNLSASRPQDRQFILSSKKLLLSDSGFYLCAWVNPAPAGLAVYTDTQYFGPGTRLTVL.

V and J are TRBV7-2 and TRBJ1-3; D is possibly TRBD1 (5 bases). Germline V CDR1 and CDR2: SGHTA, FQGNSA. This CDR3 contains 15 residues. Trimming took off 5 bases at V and 4 bases at J, with 15 bases between the two ends. The CDR3 DNA reads TGTGCCAGCAGCACGCGAGGAGGGGCGGGAAACACCATATATTTT. Protein product: CASSTRGGAGNTIYF.

The chain couples TRBV29-1 to TRBJ2-3; 7 bases are shared with TRBD2. The CDR3 sequence is 17 residues long. The germline V gene encodes CDR1 SQVTM and CDR2 ANQGSEA. Germline trimming cut 8 bases from V and 2 bases from J; bases unmatched to any gene: 19. The CDR3 DNA sequence: TGCAGCCCGAGGCCGGGCCTTCAGGGAGGGGACACAGATACGCAGTATTTT. This codes for CSPRPGLQGGDTDTQYF.

The table lists this clone with a few counts. The chain combines TRBV5-4 with TRBJ2-1, with D hard to call. Between the trimmed V and J ends, which lost 0 bases and 9 bases, there was a span of 10 bases. The CDR3 loop spans 13 amino acids. The germline V gene encodes CDR1 SGHNT and CDR2 YYREEE (reference sequence). The CDR3 DNA is TGTGCCAGCAGCTTGGATTCGACTCCTGAGCAGTTCTTC. Translated: CASSLDSTPEQFF.

The chain links TRBV30 to TRBJ1-6; no firm D call. This CDR3 is built from 16 residues. Trimming cost V 2 bases and J 2 bases, with 13 bases left between them. Germline CDR1 GTSNPN, CDR2 SVGIG (reference sequence). The CDR3, as DNA: TGTGCCTGGAGTACTGGGCCCCCGGCCTATAATTCACCCCTCCACTTT. It encodes CAWSTGPPAYNSPLHF. Looking up the rest from reference TRBV30 and TRBJ1-6 gives the full variable domain: SQTIHQWPATLVQPVGSPLSLECTVEGTSNPNLYWYRQAAGRGLQLLFYSVGIGQISSEVPQNLSASRPQDRQFILSSKKLLLSDSGFYLCAWSTGPPAYNSPLHFGNGTRLTVT.

The chain uses TRBV11-2 and TRBJ2-7, with 9 bases aligning to TRBD1. Germline CDR1 SGHAT, CDR2 FQNNGV. Germline trimming cut 5 bases from V and 2 bases from J; bases unmatched to any gene: 16. This CDR3 has 18 residues. CDR3 DNA: TGTGCCAGCAGCCGCGTTAGCTCCCTTCGGGACAGGGCCTACGAGCAGTACTTC. Amino acids: CASSRVSSLRDRAYEQYF.

This chain connects TRBV15 to TRBJ2-7, with 7 bases identical to TRBD1. Per germline, CDR1 LNHNV and CDR2 YYDKDF (reference sequence). V shed 1 base and J 0 bases; nucleotides not matched to a gene: 9. The CDR3 loop spans 17 amino acids. The CDR3 bases are TGTGCCACCAGCAGAGTAAGGGGGCCAGGGCACTCCTACGAGCAGTACTTC. It is translated as CATSRVRGPGHSYEQYF.

The CDR3 spells CASSSDRASYEQYF. The CDR3 DNA reads as TGTGCCAGCTCATCGGACAGAGCATCCTACGAGCAGTACTTC. This chain uses TRBV18 with TRBJ2-7; D is perhaps TRBD1 (6 bases). V lost 5 bases and J lost 1, with 12 bases in between. The length of the CDR3 is 14 residues. Germline CDR1 is KGHSH and CDR2 is LQKENI.

The rearrangement uses TRBV27 and TRBJ1-5; TRBD1 is a possible D gene (6 bases). This CDR3 comprises 17 residues. Germline V CDR1 and CDR2: MNHEY, SMNVEV (reference sequence). The germline V and J ends were trimmed by 0 bases and 5 bases, with 17 bases remaining between them. CDR3 sequence: CASSLSSTGKGDQPQHF. The CDR3 DNA sequence: TGTGCCAGCAGTTTATCGTCTACAGGGAAGGGGGATCAGCCCCAGCATTTT.

The J gene is TRBJ2-7, the V gene TRBV4-1; 8 bases map to TRBD2. V lost 5 bases to trimming and J lost 2 bases; unmatched junction nucleotides: 2. The germline gives CDR1 MGHRA, CDR2 YSYEKL. CDR3 length: 13 amino acids. The DNA of the CDR3 is TGCGCCAGCAGCGAACTAGCGGCCTACGAGCAGTACTTC. Translation: CASSELAAYEQYF.

The V gene is TRBV7-2, the J gene TRBJ2-3; D gene uncertain. V was clipped by 1 base and J by 2 bases, with 10 bases between them. The germline gives CDR1 SGHTA, CDR2 FQGNSA. There are 15 residues in the CDR3. CDR3 coding DNA: TGTGCCAGCAGCTTAGACTCGCGGAACACAGATACGCAGTATTTT. Translated, it gives CASSLDSRNTDTQYF.

V is TRBV6-1 and J is TRBJ2-6, with 8 bases aligning to TRBD1. This CDR3 region has 19 residues. V trimming: 1 base; J trimming: 4 bases; junction bases outside the gene matches: 12. CDR1 and CDR2 (germline): MNHNS, SASEGT. In nucleotides, the CDR3 is TGTGCCAGCAGTGAAGGGTCGCGAGGACAGGGACCAGGGGCCAACGTCCTGACTTTC. This translates into CASSEGSRGQGPGANVLTF.

V gene TRBV2 combines with J gene TRBJ2-1, with D possibly being TRBD2 (6 bases). The CDR3 spans 14 residues. Trimming took off 11 bases at V and 4 bases at J, with 18 bases between the two ends. Germline V gene lookup returns CDR1 SNHLY and CDR2 FYNNEI. The CDR3 is CAGETRRTYNEQFF. The CDR3 DNA follows: TGTGCCGGAGAGACTAGACGAACTTACAATGAGCAGTTCTTC. The full variable domain, completed using reference TRBV2 and TRBJ2-1, is EPEVTQTPSHQVTQMGQEVILRCVPISNHLYFYWYRQILGQKVEFLVSFYNNEISEKSEIFDDQFSVERPDGSNFTLKIRSTKLEDSAMYFCAGETRRTYNEQFFGPGTRLTVL.

V usage is TRBV28 and J usage is TRBJ1-5, with D maybe TRBD1 (5 bases). Looked up from germline, CDR1 is MDHEN and CDR2 is SYDVKM. The CDR3 extends over 17 amino acids. Deletions cut 1 base from V and 1 base from J, with 14 bases between. In DNA form, the CDR3 reads TGTGCCAGCAGTTTATACGGGGGGGGACGCAGCAATCAGCCCCAGCATTTT. This encodes CASSLYGGGRSNQPQHF.

J is TRBJ1-1 and V is TRBV27; a weak D match, TRBD1 (6 bases). Per germline, CDR1 MNHEY and CDR2 SMNVEV (reference sequence). V lost 3 bases to trimming and J lost 6 bases, with 11 bases between them. The CDR3 runs to 13 residues. For the CDR3, the DNA is TGTGCCAGCAGTTTGGGGGCGGGGGCTGAAGCTTTCTTT. It is translated as CASSLGAGAEAFF.

The chain couples TRBV30 to TRBJ2-2; TRBD2 matches 15 bases. The germline V gene encodes CDR1 GTSNPN and CDR2 SVGIG (reference sequence). V trimming: 4 bases; J trimming: 3 bases; junction bases outside the gene matches: 12. The CDR3 contains 19 residues. In DNA form, the CDR3 reads TGTGCCTGGAACCAACTCGGACTAGCGGGAGGGCCCCACACCGGGGAGCTGTTTTTT. This sequence encodes CAWNQLGLAGGPHTGELFF.

V is TRBV4-2 and J is TRBJ1-1; D unresolved. Germline CDR1 reads LGHNA; CDR2 reads YNFKEQ. This CDR3 is 14 amino acids long. The V end was cut by 1 base, the J end by 6 bases, with 12 bases between. The CDR3 protein is CASSQGQDGPEAFF. The CDR3 coding sequence is TGTGCCAGCAGCCAAGGGCAGGATGGCCCTGAAGCTTTCTTT.

The chain has TRBV12-5 and TRBJ2-7; 12 nucleotides line up with TRBD2. The CDR3 contains 18 residues. The junction had 11 bases not matched to a gene; V was cut back by 2 bases and J by 3 bases. Germline V gene sequence: CDR1 LGHNT, CDR2 FRNRAP. The CDR3 loop reads CASGLKASGRALLYEQYF. The CDR3 DNA reads as TGTGCTAGTGGTTTGAAGGCTAGCGGGAGGGCCCTCCTCTACGAGCAGTACTTC. Drawing the rest from reference TRBV12-5 and TRBJ2-7, the complete variable domain is DARVTQTPRHKVTEMGQEVTMRCQPILGHNTVFWYRQTMMQGLELLAYFRNRAPLDDSGMPKDRFSAEMPDATLATLKIQPSEPRDSAVYFCASGLKASGRALLYEQYFGPGTRLTVT.

The chain has TRBV4-1 and TRBJ2-1; D may be TRBD2 (6 bases). Germline loops: CDR1 MGHRA, CDR2 YSYEKL. This CDR3 is 18 amino acids long. V gave up 0 bases and J gave up 4 bases, with 19 bases separating them. The CDR3 sequence is CASSQDPYSGRMYNEQFF. Written as DNA, the CDR3 is TGCGCCAGCAGCCAAGATCCCTATAGCGGTCGGATGTACAATGAGCAGTTCTTC.

The chain recombines TRBV29-1 with TRBJ1-4; the match to TRBD1 covers 7 bases. V trimming: 7 bases; J trimming: 0 bases; junction bases outside the gene matches: 11. This CDR3 spans 16 amino acids. Germline lookup yields CDR1 SQVTM and CDR2 ANQGSEA. CDR3 nucleotides: TGCAGCGCCCTTCTTCAGGGGGGAACAACTAATGAAAAACTGTTTTTT. Its protein product is CSALLQGGTTNEKLFF.

This clone was seen once. The chain has TRBV27 and TRBJ2-5, with TRBD2 as a possible D gene (6 bases). The J call may be mistaken, given a closer DNA end match to TRBJ2-7. CDR3 length: 13 amino acids. The germline CDR1 and CDR2 sequences are MNHEY and SMNVEV (reference sequence). The DNA of the CDR3 is TGTGCCAGCGGCAATAGCGGCCCCTACGAGCAGTACTTC. Translating gives CASGNSGPYEQYF.

In DNA form, the CDR3 reads TGTGCCAGCAAAGGACAGGGGCGGTTGTGGACTGGAAACACCATATATTTT. It yields the protein CASKGQGRLWTGNTIYF. The chain joins TRBV6-4 to TRBJ1-3, with 9 positions matching TRBD1. Trimming cost V 7 bases and J 2 bases; bases outside gene matches: 12. The CDR3 is 17 amino acids. Germline-derived CDR1 and CDR2 are MRHNA and SNTAGT.